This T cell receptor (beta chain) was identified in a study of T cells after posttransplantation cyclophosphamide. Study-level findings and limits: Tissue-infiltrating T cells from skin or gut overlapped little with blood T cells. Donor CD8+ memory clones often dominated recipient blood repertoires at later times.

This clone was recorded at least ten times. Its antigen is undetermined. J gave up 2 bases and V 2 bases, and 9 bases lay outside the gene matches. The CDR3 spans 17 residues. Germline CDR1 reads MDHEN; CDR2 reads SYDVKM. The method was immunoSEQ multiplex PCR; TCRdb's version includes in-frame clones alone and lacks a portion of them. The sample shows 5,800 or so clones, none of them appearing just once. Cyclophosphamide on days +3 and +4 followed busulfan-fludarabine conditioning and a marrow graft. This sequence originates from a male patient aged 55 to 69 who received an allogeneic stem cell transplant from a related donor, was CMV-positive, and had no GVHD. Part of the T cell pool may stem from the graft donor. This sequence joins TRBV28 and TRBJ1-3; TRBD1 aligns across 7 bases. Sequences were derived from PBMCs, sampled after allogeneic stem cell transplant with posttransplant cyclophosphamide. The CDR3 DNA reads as TGTGCCAGCAGTTTAGGGATGGGACAGAGAACTGGAAACACCATATATTTT. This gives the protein CASSLGMGQRTGNTIYF. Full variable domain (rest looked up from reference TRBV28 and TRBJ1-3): DVKVTQSSRYLVKRTGEKVFLECVQDMDHENMFWYRQDPGLGLRLIYFSYDVKMKEKGDIPEGYSVSREKKERFSLILESASTNQTSMYLCASSLGMGQRTGNTIYFGEGSWLTVV.